This TCR beta chain was retrieved from a study of blood T cell repertoires in COVID-19. Background on the study: The United States, Italy and Spain were the sources of the acute and convalescent COVID-19 samples.

In the original processing: Estimation of nucleated cell counts was performed using reference gene primer amplification. The assay was immunoSEQ multiplex PCR, and TCRdb's table has in-frame clones only and misses some. That table supplies the V and J calls and clone size; D and trimming were determined from the DNA. The sample holds 150,000 to 200,000 clones, just under 85% seen once. The ends were cut back, 3 bases at V and 2 bases at J, with 14 bases in the middle. CDR1 is SGHTA, CDR2 FQGNSA, per germline. The CDR3 has 15 residues. This receptor was taken from a human donor with acute or convalescent COVID-19. The donor label of this sample is uncertain. The sample consisted of peripheral blood. The chain uses TRBV7-2 and TRBJ2-7; D is ambiguous. The CDR3 loop reads CASSFHLVPPYEQYF. The DNA for the CDR3 is TGTGCCAGCAGCTTCCACCTAGTCCCCCCCTACGAGCAGTACTTC.